The 9 T cell receptor beta chains presented below share a single source sample, sequenced in a study of cytomegalovirus exposure and HLA in healthy donors. Researchers ran the PCR with 60 Vbeta and 13 Jbeta primers. This table comes from immunoSEQ multiplex PCR, and its TCRdb copy is limited to in-frame clones, with some not included. Of 98,000 or so clones in the sample, approximately 80% are singletons; the top ten hold approximately 7.7%. Sequencing was carried out using PBMCs. The origin of the receptors is a female donor in good health and CMV-seronegative.

The chain carries TRBV13 and TRBJ1-4, with TRBD1 identical over 7 bases. Germline assignment: CDR1 PRHDT and CDR2 FYEKMQ (reference sequence). The CDR3 loop spans 17 amino acids. J lost 6 bases, V lost 0 bases, and 10 bases had no gene match. The CDR3 DNA follows: TGTGCCAGCAGCTTAGGCCTCTTGGGAACAGGGGATGAAAAACTGTTTTTT. It codes for CASSLGLLGTGDEKLFF.

This chain connects TRBV7-9 to TRBJ1-1, with D hard to call. Germline CDR1 and CDR2: SEHNR and FQNEAQ (reference sequence). V gave up 4 bases and J gave up 6 bases, with 12 bases separating them. The CDR3 extends over 13 amino acids. CDR3 region: CASSYYHWSEAFF. The CDR3 DNA is TGTGCCAGCAGCTACTATCACTGGTCTGAAGCTTTCTTT.

Remarks on this clone: Other DNA sequences of this sample code for an identical CDR3. V and J are TRBV23-1 and TRBJ1-5; 9 bases agree with TRBD1. TRBV23-1 is assigned to the ORF class and has an uncertain function. The CDR3 has 17 amino acids. V lost 5 bases to trimming and J lost 2 bases; unmatched junction nucleotides: 10. DNA for the CDR3: TGCGCCAGCAGTGGCGGAAGACAGGGGGAGGGCAATCAGCCCCAGCATTTT. Amino acid sequence: CASSGGRQGEGNQPQHF.

Turning to this clone: The junction shows a germline mismatch at one end, possibly a read error. The genes are TRBV7-9 and TRBJ2-2; D is unresolved. CDR3 length: 11 amino acids. CDR1 and CDR2 from the germline V gene are SEHNR and FQNEAQ (reference sequence). The CDR3 spells CSSSSGGELFF. CDR3 sequence (DNA): TGTTCCAGCAGCTCCGGCGGGGAGCTGTTTTTT.

The chain joins TRBV28 to TRBJ1-2; 9 bases map to TRBD1. This CDR3 is 16 amino acids long. After removal of 5 bases from V and 6 bases from J, the junction contained 13 bases not matched to a gene. Germline assignment: CDR1 MDHEN and CDR2 SYDVKM. As DNA, the CDR3 is TGTGCCAGCAGTCACTCAGGACAGGGGAAAATTGATGGCTACACCTTC. Protein sequence: CASSHSGQGKIDGYTF.

The chain employs TRBV5-1 and TRBJ2-1; tentative D call: TRBD2 (5 bases). This CDR3 is built from 15 residues. Germline V gene sequence: CDR1 SGHRS, CDR2 YFSETQ. The germline V and J ends were trimmed by 3 bases and 0 bases, with 10 bases remaining between them. The CDR3 sequence: CASSWRKSSYNEQFF. In DNA form, the CDR3 reads TGCGCCAGCAGCTGGAGGAAAAGCTCCTACAATGAGCAGTTCTTC. The complete variable domain, with remaining parts taken from reference TRBV5-1 and TRBJ2-1, reads KAGVTQTPRYLIKTRGQQVTLSCSPISGHRSVSWYQQTPGQGLQFLFEYFSETQRNKGNFPGRFSGRQFSNSRSEMNVSTLELGDSALYLCASSWRKSSYNEQFFGPGTRLTVL.

CDR3 bases: TGCGCCAGCAGCCAAGTTGGACTAGCGGGGGGGCCAGGCCAAGAGACCCAGTACTTC. This gives the protein CASSQVGLAGGPGQETQYF. The rearrangement uses TRBV4-1 and TRBJ2-5, with 15 bases lining up with TRBD2. Trimming took 1 base from V and 1 from J; bases not matched to a gene: 7. The CDR3 is 19 residues long. Per the germline V gene, CDR1 is MGHRA and CDR2 is YSYEKL.

This clone was counted a few times. The chain's CDR3 is CAGNRARDQPQHF. The CDR3 DNA sequence: TGTGCCGGCAACAGGGCACGGGATCAGCCCCAGCATTTT. The rearrangement links TRBV2 to TRBJ1-5, with D perhaps TRBD1 (6 bases). The CDR3 is made up of 13 amino acids. Germline values: CDR1 SNHLY, CDR2 FYNNEI. The V end lost 11 bases, the J end lost 5 bases, and 16 bases lay between the germline ends.

The V gene is TRBV6-6, the J gene TRBJ1-2; D unresolved. This CDR3 is 13 amino acids long. The germline V gene has CDR1 MNHNY and CDR2 SVGAGI (reference sequence). V lost 8 bases, J lost 7 bases, and 17 bases lay in between. The CDR3 spells CASRLSSPIGYTF. CDR3 bases: TGTGCCAGCCGCCTGAGCTCTCCCATTGGCTACACCTTC.